The rows below give T cell receptor beta chains drawn from one sample of a study of shared clonotypes between healthy human individuals. Assay used: immunoSEQ multiplex PCR; TCRdb lists only in-frame clones, some missing. The sample yields 550,000 to 750,000 clones, 95% to 96% seen once. Sequenced material: naive CD8+ T cells sorted from blood. The receptors stem from a woman in her twenties or thirties in good health. The CDR3 runs from the conserved cysteine through the conserved F or W.

CASSLGGLVSYEQYF,TRBV13
CASSLDGFANTGELFF,TRBV5-6
CASSLTSGRAHEQYF,TRBV11-2
CASSWDLYEQYF,TRBV11-2
CASSFLDQETQYF,TRBV5-8
CASSSEIGYTF,TRBV28
CACTVGDNSYNEQFF,TRBV25-1
CASSLWGGDTQYF,TRBV28
CASSTIPPGGIEEQYF,TRBV11-2
CASSELGTDTQYF,TRBV6-1
CASSQGFTVTYEQYF,TRBV4-2
CASSQGPGELFF,TRBV4-1
CASSIVLAVTGELFF,TRBV28
CASSPWTGGGEKLFF,TRBV6-5
CASSLIGLAGDNEQFF,TRBV27
CASSFSENYEQYF,TRBV6-5
CASSPGTVRTGELFF,TRBV7-8
CASSITSGANNEQFF,TRBV13
CASSLGLYSNQPQHF,TRBV28
CASSLDVGEAFF,TRBV5-6
CASSLVGNTIYF,TRBV28
CASSVSGTSGYNEQFF,TRBV2
CASSLDRASGPSREQYF,TRBV7-8
CASSPAGMGQPQHF,TRBV27
CASSLRGDEQFF,TRBV28
CASSHTGTGVEKLFF,TRBV27
CASSLRLSSGMGGELFF,TRBV7-9
CASSLSAGLGDTQYF,TRBV28